A single TCR beta chain is shown here with its context. The target antigen is unknown. This specimen comes from a study of CD8 T cells in Susac syndrome. Study-wide findings and caveats: The study conceded that its TCR sequencing and HLA analysis involved relatively few individuals.

Germline V CDR1 and CDR2: SGHVS, FQNEAQ. CDR3 size: 17 residues. The junction had 12 bases not matched to a gene; V was cut back by 2 bases and J by 6 bases. The multiple sclerosis controls consisted of treatment-naive patients with relapsing-remitting disease, either stable or active. An input of about 0.5 to 1 ug of RNA was subjected to reverse transcription using random hexamers. The CDR3 of TCR beta was amplified by immunoSEQ multiplex PCR across 54 Vbeta and 13 Jbeta. One entry per CDR3 protein results from TCRdb running MiXCR on the immunoSEQ multiplex PCR reads. The sample lists fewer than 350,000 distinct CDR3 sequences, about nine tenths occurring once.

The clonotype was recovered from a human donor with multiple sclerosis. The gene calls are TRBV7-8 and TRBJ2-2, with 7 bases fitting TRBD2. The sequenced sample consisted of CD8+ T cells from PBMCs. The CDR3 protein is CASSLYRGRGRAGELFF. Written as DNA, the CDR3 is TGTGCCAGCAGCTTATATCGCGGGAGAGGACGGGCCGGGGAGCTGTTTTTT.